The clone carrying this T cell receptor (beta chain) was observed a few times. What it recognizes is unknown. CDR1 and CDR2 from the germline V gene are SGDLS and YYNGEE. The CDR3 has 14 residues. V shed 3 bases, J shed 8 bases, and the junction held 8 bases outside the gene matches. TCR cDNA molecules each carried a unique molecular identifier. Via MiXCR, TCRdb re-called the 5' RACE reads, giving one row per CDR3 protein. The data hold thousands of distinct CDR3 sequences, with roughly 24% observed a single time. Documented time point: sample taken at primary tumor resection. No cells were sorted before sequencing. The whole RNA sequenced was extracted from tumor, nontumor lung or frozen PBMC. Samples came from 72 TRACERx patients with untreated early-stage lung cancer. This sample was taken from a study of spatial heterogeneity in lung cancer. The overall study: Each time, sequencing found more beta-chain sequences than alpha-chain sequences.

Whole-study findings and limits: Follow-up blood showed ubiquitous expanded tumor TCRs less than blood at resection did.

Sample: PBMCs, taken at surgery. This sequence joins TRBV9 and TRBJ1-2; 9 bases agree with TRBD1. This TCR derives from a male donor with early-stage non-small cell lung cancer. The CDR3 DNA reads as TGTGCCAGCAGCGGACCCGGGACAGGGCAAGGCTACACCTTC. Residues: CASSGPGTGQGYTF.